This entry describes one TCR beta chain. The sample belongs to a study of blood T cell repertoires in COVID-19. Only in-frame clones appear in the TCRdb table, and some are missing; sequencing was by immunoSEQ multiplex PCR. The sample yields about 210,000 clones, around 82% seen once. V was pared by 3 bases and J by 10 bases, with 12 bases between. Germline loops: CDR1 SGHDN, CDR2 FVKESK. The CDR3 has 12 residues. This TCR was recovered from a woman aged 40 to 55 with acute or convalescent COVID-19. The chain links TRBV14 to TRBJ1-2; D may be TRBD1 (5 bases). Sequenced input: peripheral blood. CDR3 amino acids: CASSHSGGVYTF. The DNA for the CDR3 is TGTGCCAGCAGCCACTCGGGGGGGGTCTACACCTTC.